This TCR beta chain derives from a study of shared T cell receptors in the human thymus. Profiled with immunoSEQ multiplex PCR; TCRdb holds only in-frame clones, not every one. This repertoire shows roughly 550,000 clones, 70% to 80% found once; its top ten account for around 0.013%. This clone was counted a single time. Trimming took off 0 bases at V and 2 bases at J, with 16 bases between the two ends. The germline gives CDR1 GTSNPN, CDR2 SVGIG (reference sequence). The CDR3 has 16 residues. These data are also associated with another study on human thymus T cells. That paper adds: Seemingly biased V and J gene usage marked thymic and blood repertoires.

This TCR was recovered from a boy under two years old with a congenital heart defect. The chain has TRBV30 and TRBJ2-5, with a tentative D call TRBD2 (7 bases). What was sequenced was thymocytes. Written as DNA, the CDR3 is TGTGCCTGGAGTGTACAGGTGGCGGGGGCACAAGAGACCCAGTACTTC. Translation gives CAWSVQVAGAQETQYF.